This T cell receptor (beta chain) was recorded in a study of CD8+ T cells in alopecia areata. The overall study: Graft recipients were roughly 6-10-week-old female C3H/HeJ mice, and donor skin originated from roughly 6-13-month-old C3H/HeJ mice with spontaneous alopecia. General study points: Scalp samples also yield sequences of resident alphabeta T cells from normal skin. Greater clonality was observed in lesional scalp samples, especially alopecia totalis/universalis, versus normal scalp. Possibly because of HLA-related factors, TCR sharing was less clear across patients than in mice.

Separation of pooled cutaneous lymph node cells was by sorting with CD4, CD8alpha, NKG2D, NKG2ACE and other markers. This clone was counted a few times. The antigen is unknown. Gene labels here are mouse ones. The CDR3 end falls 4 residues outside the read, so it is completed with the germline J gene. Other DNA sequences in this specimen translate into the identical CDR3. Germline lookup yields CDR1 FNHDT and CDR2 SITEND (reference sequence). V was clipped by 5 bases and J by 6 bases; unmatched bases: 5. The CDR3 runs to 15 residues. Sequencing templates came from extracted RNA that was reverse transcribed into cDNA. Repertoires were generated with immunoSEQ multiplex PCR, while TCRdb's copy carries only in-frame clones and drops some. Observed in the sample are around 290,000 clones, none of them singletons.

The specimen was CD4+ T cells sorted from a lymph node. This clonotype was obtained from a C3H/HeJ mouse with alopecia areata. The strain's MHC: H2-k. The J gene is TRBJ2-1, the V gene TRBV19, with 13 nucleotides matching TRBD2. CDR3: CASSRTGGAGAEQFF. The sequenced CDR3 bases are TGTGCCAGCAGCAGGACTGGGGGGGCAGGTGCT.